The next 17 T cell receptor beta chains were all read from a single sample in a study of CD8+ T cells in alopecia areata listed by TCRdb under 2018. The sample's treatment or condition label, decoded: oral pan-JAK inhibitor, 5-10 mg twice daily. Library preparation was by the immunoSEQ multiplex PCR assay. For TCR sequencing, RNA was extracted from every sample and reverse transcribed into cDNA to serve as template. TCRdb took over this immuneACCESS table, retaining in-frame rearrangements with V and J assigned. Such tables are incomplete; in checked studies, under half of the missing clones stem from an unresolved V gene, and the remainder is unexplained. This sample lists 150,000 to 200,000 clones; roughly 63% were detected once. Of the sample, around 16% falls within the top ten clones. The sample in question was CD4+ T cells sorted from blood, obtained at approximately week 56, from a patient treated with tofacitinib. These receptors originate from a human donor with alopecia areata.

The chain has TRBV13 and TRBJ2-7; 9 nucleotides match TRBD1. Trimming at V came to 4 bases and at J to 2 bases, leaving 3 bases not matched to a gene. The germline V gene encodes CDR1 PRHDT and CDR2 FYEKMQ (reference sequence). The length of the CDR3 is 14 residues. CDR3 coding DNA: TGTGCCAGCAGCTCGGGACAGGGCCCCTACGAGCAGTACTTC. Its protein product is CASSSGQGPYEQYF.

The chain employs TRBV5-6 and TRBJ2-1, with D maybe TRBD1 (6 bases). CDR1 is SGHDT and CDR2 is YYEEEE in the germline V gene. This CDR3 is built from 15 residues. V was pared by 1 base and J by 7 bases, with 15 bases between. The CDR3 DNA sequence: TGTGCCAGCAGCTTGAACAGGGTAGGGACAAATGAGCAGTTCTTC. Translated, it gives CASSLNRVGTNEQFF. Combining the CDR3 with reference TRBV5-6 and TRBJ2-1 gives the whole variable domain DAGVTQSPTHLIKTRGQQVTLRCSPKSGHDTVSWYQQALGQGPQFIFQYYEEEERQRGNFPDRFSGHQFPNYSSELNVNALLLGDSALYLCASSLNRVGTNEQFFGPGTRLTVL.

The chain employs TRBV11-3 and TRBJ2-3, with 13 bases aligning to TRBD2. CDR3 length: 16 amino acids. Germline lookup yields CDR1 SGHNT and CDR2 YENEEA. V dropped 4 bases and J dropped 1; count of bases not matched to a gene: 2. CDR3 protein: CASSSGTSGGTDTQYF. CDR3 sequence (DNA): TGTGCCAGCAGCTCAGGGACTAGCGGGGGCACAGATACGCAGTATTTT.

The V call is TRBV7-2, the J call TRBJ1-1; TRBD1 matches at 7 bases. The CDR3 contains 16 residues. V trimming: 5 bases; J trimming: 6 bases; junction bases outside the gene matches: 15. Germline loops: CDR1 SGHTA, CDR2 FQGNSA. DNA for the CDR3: TGTGCCAGCAGCCCGCAACAGGGGTCCTGGGTCGCTGAAGCTTTCTTT. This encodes CASSPQQGSWVAEAFF.

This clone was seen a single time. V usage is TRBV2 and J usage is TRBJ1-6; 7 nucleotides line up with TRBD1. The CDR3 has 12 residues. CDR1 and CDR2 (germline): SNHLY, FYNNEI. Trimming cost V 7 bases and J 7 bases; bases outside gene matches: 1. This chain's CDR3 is CASMGQNSPLHF. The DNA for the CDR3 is TGTGCCAGCATGGGACAGAATTCACCCCTCCACTTT.

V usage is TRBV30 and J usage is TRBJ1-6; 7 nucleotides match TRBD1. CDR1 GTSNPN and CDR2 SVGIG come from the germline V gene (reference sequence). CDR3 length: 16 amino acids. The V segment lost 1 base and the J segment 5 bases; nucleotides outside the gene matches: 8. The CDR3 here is CAWSEPAGTDNSPLHF. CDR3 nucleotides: TGTGCCTGGAGTGAACCCGCCGGGACAGATAATTCACCCCTCCACTTT.

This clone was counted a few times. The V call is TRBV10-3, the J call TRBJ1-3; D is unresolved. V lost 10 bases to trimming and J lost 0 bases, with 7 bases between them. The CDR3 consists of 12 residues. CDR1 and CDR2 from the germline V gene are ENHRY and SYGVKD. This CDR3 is CATTPSGNTIYF. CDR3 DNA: TGTGCCACAACCCCCTCTGGAAACACCATATATTTT.

In DNA, the CDR3 is TGTGCCAGCAGTGACATAGAGACCCAGTACTTC. Encoded protein: CASSDIETQYF. The V and J genes are TRBV2 and TRBJ2-5, with D uncertain. The CDR3 covers 11 residues. CDR1 SNHLY and CDR2 FYNNEI come from the germline V gene. V lost 3 bases to trimming and J lost 4 bases, with 3 bases between them.

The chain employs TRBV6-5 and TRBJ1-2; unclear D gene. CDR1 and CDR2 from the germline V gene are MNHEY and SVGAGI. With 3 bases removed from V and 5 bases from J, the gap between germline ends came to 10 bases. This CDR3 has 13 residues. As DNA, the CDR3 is TGTGCCAGCAGTTATGCCGGGGAGTATGGCTACACCTTC. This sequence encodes CASSYAGEYGYTF.

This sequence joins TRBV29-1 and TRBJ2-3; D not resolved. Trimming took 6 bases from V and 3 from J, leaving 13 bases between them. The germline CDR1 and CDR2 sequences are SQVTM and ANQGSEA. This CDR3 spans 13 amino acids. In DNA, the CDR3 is TGCAGCGTGAACGGACGCGTAACAGATACGCAGTATTTT. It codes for CSVNGRVTDTQYF.

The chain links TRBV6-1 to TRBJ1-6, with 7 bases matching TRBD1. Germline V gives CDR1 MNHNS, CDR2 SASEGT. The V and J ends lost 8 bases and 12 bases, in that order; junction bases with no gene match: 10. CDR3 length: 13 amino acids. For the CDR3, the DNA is TGTGCCAGCGATACAGGGGAAGGGCGACCCCTCCACTTT. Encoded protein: CASDTGEGRPLHF.

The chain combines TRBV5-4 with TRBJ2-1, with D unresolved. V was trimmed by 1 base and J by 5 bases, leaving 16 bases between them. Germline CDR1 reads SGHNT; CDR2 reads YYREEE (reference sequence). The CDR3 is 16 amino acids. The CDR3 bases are TGTGCCAGCAGCTTGATCCGGCAGGAGCTGGACAATGAGCAGTTCTTC. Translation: CASSLIRQELDNEQFF.

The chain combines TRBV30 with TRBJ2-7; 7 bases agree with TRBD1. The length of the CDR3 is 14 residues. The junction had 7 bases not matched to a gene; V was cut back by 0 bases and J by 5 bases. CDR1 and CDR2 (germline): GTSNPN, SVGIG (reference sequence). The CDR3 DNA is TGTGCCTGGAGTGTCCTGACAGGGCGAGACGAGCAGTACTTC. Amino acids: CAWSVLTGRDEQYF.

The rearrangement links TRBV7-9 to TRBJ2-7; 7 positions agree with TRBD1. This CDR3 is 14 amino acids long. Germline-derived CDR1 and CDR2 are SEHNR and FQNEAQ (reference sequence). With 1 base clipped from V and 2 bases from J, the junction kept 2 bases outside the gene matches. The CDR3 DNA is TGTGCCAGCAGCTTAGGAGGGACAGCCTACGAGCAGTACTTC. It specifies CASSLGGTAYEQYF.

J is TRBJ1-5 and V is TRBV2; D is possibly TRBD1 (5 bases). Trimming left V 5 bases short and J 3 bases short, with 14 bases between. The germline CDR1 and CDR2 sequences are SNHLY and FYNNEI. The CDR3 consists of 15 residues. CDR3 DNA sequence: TGTGCCAGCAGTCCGAGAGACAGTTTCAATCAGCCCCAGCATTTT. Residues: CASSPRDSFNQPQHF.

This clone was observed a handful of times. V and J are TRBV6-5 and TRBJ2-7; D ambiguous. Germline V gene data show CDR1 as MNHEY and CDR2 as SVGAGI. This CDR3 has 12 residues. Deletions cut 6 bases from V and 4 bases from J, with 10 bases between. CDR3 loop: CASSQNEYEQYF. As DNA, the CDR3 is TGTGCCAGCAGCCAGAATGAGTACGAGCAGTACTTC.

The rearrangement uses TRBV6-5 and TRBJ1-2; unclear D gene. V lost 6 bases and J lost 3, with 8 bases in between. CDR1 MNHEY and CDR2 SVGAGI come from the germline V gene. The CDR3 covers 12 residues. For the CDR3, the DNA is TGTGCCAGCAGGATCGGGGACTATGGCTACACCTTC. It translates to CASRIGDYGYTF.